These 31 T cell receptor beta chains were all obtained from the same sample, sequenced in a study of patients and donors after allogeneic stem cell transplantation. TCRdb passed the RT-PCR reads through MiXCR, listing each CDR3 protein once. Of over 130,000 distinct CDR3 sequences listed, over 30% are singletons. Sequencing used blood, either unsorted or a sorted T cell fraction (not recorded which). These TCRs come from a human donor who was either an allogeneic HSCT recipient or a stem cell or donor lymphocyte infusion donor (not recorded which). It is not recorded whose cells these are; they may come from a transplant donor.

This clonotype is a singleton in its sample. The CDR3 DNA is TGTGCCAGCAGTTTAATTGTCCCCCGGGGGGCCCGAATGAACACTGAAGCTTTCTTT. Protein sequence: CASSLIVPRGARMNTEAFF. The rearrangement joins TRBV27 to TRBJ1-1; possible D gene TRBD1, 6 bases. This CDR3 has 19 residues. Per germline, CDR1 MNHEY and CDR2 SMNVEV (reference sequence). The ends were cut back, 2 bases at V and 0 bases at J, with 22 bases in the middle.

CDR3 sequence (DNA): TGTGCCAGCAGTTACTCCTCGGACAGTAACTATGGCTACACCTTC. This codes for CASSYSSDSNYGYTF. The chain uses TRBV6-5 and TRBJ1-2; TRBD1 might be the D (6 bases). This CDR3 has 15 amino acids. Germline loops: CDR1 MNHEY, CDR2 SVGAGI. Trimming cost V 0 bases and J 1 base, with 9 bases left between them.

The gene calls are TRBV5-1 and TRBJ2-1; TRBD1 agrees at 7 bases. CDR1 is SGHRS, CDR2 YFSETQ, per germline. The CDR3 totals 14 residues. Unmatched junction bases numbered 2, after V lost 1 base and J lost 4 bases. CDR3 sequence reads: CASSLPTGYNEQFF. The DNA for the CDR3 is TGCGCCAGCAGCTTGCCGACAGGGTACAATGAGCAGTTCTTC.

This chain connects TRBV29-1 to TRBJ2-5; 11 bases map to TRBD2. Germline V gene lookup returns CDR1 SQVTM and CDR2 ANQGSEA. The junction had 0 bases not matched to a gene; V was cut back by 1 base and J by 5 bases. CDR3 size: 13 residues. This chain's CDR3 is CSVEASGGETQYF. CDR3 in DNA: TGCAGCGTTGAAGCTAGCGGGGGGGAGACCCAGTACTTC.

The chain has TRBV6-1 and TRBJ2-7; perhaps D is TRBD1 or TRBD2 (5 bases each). CDR1 is MNHNS and CDR2 is SASEGT in the germline V gene. V lost 8 bases to trimming and J lost 0 bases, with 14 bases between them. The CDR3 length is 14 residues. Here the CDR3 DNA reads TGTGCCAGCGAGGGGAACAGGCTCTCCTACGAGCAGTACTTC. It codes for CASEGNRLSYEQYF.

This clonotype was observed a handful of times. The V call is TRBV6-5, the J call TRBJ1-2, with D unclear. Germline loops: CDR1 MNHEY, CDR2 SVGAGI. V lost 1 base and J lost 0, with 9 bases in between. This CDR3 contains 15 residues. The CDR3 region is CASSYFSGANYGYTF. The CDR3 DNA sequence: TGTGCCAGCAGTTACTTTAGCGGGGCTAACTATGGCTACACCTTC.

The CDR3 reads CASSATRDRDADTQYF. CDR3 DNA sequence: TGTGCCAGCAGCGCCACCCGGGACAGGGACGCGGATACGCAGTATTTT. The chain couples TRBV9 to TRBJ2-3, with 9 positions matching TRBD1. In germline, CDR1 is SGDLS, CDR2 YYNGEE. The V and J ends lost 3 bases and 6 bases, in that order; junction bases with no gene match: 11. The CDR3 runs 16 residues.

The J gene is TRBJ1-2, the V gene TRBV6-5; maybe TRBD1 (5 bases). Germline V lookup: CDR1 MNHEY, CDR2 SVGAGI. The CDR3 consists of 14 residues. Between the trimmed V and J ends, which lost 2 bases and 4 bases, there was a span of 11 bases. The CDR3 DNA is TGTGCCAGCAGTTACGACCCGGGGCCCTATGGCTACACCTTC. It yields the protein CASSYDPGPYGYTF.

The rearrangement links TRBV6-2 or TRBV6-3 to TRBJ1-5, with no clear D. CDR1 and CDR2 from the germline V gene are MNHEY and SVGEGT. This CDR3 contains 16 residues. V was trimmed by 2 bases and J by 2 bases, leaving 13 bases between them. The CDR3 DNA reads TGTGCCAGCAGTTACGTCCCAGGAGCGGGCAATCAGCCCCAGCATTTT. Translation gives CASSYVPGAGNQPQHF.

The CDR3 bases are TGCGCCAGCAGCCAAGATCTCGAGGACTGGGCCTACAATGAGCAGTTCTTC. It is translated as CASSQDLEDWAYNEQFF. This chain joins TRBV4-3 and TRBJ2-1, with D possibly matching TRBD2 (5 bases). The V gene lost 0 bases and the J gene lost 2 bases, with 14 bases spanning the gap. The CDR3 is 17 residues long. CDR1 LGHNA and CDR2 YSLEER come from the germline V gene.

This clonotype was observed a handful of times. The chain is built from TRBV6-2 or TRBV6-3 and TRBJ1-2; D remains unclear. V was pared by 5 bases and J by 5 bases, with 6 bases between. CDR1 MNHEY and CDR2 SVGEGT come from the germline V gene. The CDR3 is 11 amino acids. The CDR3 sequence is CASSRGYGYTF. The CDR3 region has the DNA TGTGCCAGCAGTAGAGGATATGGCTACACCTTC.

There are a few counts of this clonotype. The chain combines TRBV12-3 or TRBV12-4 with TRBJ1-6; D might be TRBD1 (5 bases). V was cut by 1 base and J by 3 bases, with 13 bases left in between. CDR3 length: 17 amino acids. CDR3: CASSLVRHTGYNSPLHF. DNA for the CDR3: TGTGCCAGCAGTTTAGTTAGGCATACAGGCTATAATTCACCCCTCCACTTT.

This chain connects TRBV12-3 or TRBV12-4 to TRBJ2-1; TRBD1 is a possible D gene (7 bases). CDR3 length: 16 amino acids. Trimming left V 5 bases short and J 8 bases short, with 22 bases between. The CDR3 coding sequence is TGTGCCAGCAGTGCTACCCCGGGACAGTGGGGGGATGAGCAGTTCTTC. This codes for CASSATPGQWGDEQFF.

The J gene is TRBJ1-2, the V gene TRBV24-1; possibly TRBD1 for D (5 bases). Trimming left V 2 bases short and J 6 bases short, with 12 bases between. The CDR3 sequence is 14 residues long. Germline V CDR1 and CDR2: KGHDR, SFDVKD. The CDR3 nucleotides are TGTGCCACCAGTGATTGGGACGCCACGGATGGCTACACCTTC. Translated, it gives CATSDWDATDGYTF.

The V and J genes are TRBV4-2 and TRBJ1-1; 7 bases map to TRBD1. With V trimmed by 1 base and J by 7 bases, 3 bases remained unmatched. Germline V gives CDR1 LGHNA, CDR2 YNFKEQ. This CDR3 contains 13 residues. CDR3 amino acids: CASSQAGDSEAFF. The CDR3 region has the DNA TGTGCCAGCAGCCAAGCAGGGGACAGTGAAGCTTTCTTT.

This chain links TRBV12-3 or TRBV12-4 with TRBJ2-1, with 9 bases aligning to TRBD2. Unmatched junction bases numbered 9, after V lost 5 bases and J lost 7 bases. The CDR3 has 15 residues. The CDR3 DNA reads as TGTGCCAGCAGTCCCAGGCTAGCGGGGAGGAATGAGCAGTTCTTC. Its translation: CASSPRLAGRNEQFF.

The chain recombines TRBV5-1 with TRBJ2-2, with a tentative D call TRBD1 (6 bases). Per germline, CDR1 SGHRS and CDR2 YFSETQ. The CDR3 covers 15 residues. V lost 3 bases and J 1 base, leaving 10 bases between the germline ends. CDR3 in DNA: TGCGCCAGCAGCTACCGGGACAAGAACACCGGGGAGCTGTTTTTT. It yields the protein CASSYRDKNTGELFF.

This clonotype was recorded many times. The chain couples TRBV7-6 to TRBJ1-6; no definite D call. Trimming cost V 3 bases and J 0 bases, with 9 bases left between them. In germline, CDR1 is SGHVS, CDR2 FNYEAQ. CDR3 length: 16 amino acids. The CDR3 region has the DNA TGTGCCAGCAGCTTGGGCGGGAGCTCCTATAATTCACCCCTCCACTTT. Translated: CASSLGGSSYNSPLHF.

The CDR3 sequence: CASSHDQGQWGYTF. DNA of the CDR3: TGCGCCAGCAGCCACGACCAGGGACAGTGGGGCTACACCTTC. The rearrangement links TRBV4-3 to TRBJ1-2, with TRBD1 matching over 7 bases. Germline-derived CDR1 and CDR2 are LGHNA and YSLEER. V lost 3 bases, J lost 8 bases, and 9 bases stayed unmatched. This CDR3 has 14 amino acids.

CDR3 coding DNA: TGTGCCAGCAGCAGTGGACAGGGCCCAGATACGCAGTATTTT. Protein: CASSSGQGPDTQYF. The genes are TRBV28 and TRBJ2-3, with 8 bases identical to TRBD1. Germline CDR1 is MDHEN and CDR2 is SYDVKM. The CDR3 consists of 14 residues. The ends lost 6 bases at V and 4 bases at J; junction bases unmatched: 6.

The genes are TRBV20-1 and TRBJ2-3, with D hard to call. The V end was cut by 6 bases, the J end by 1 base, with 14 bases between. This CDR3 has 14 amino acids. Germline CDR1 reads DFQATT; CDR2 reads SNEGSKA (reference sequence). CDR3 DNA sequence: TGCAGTGCCACCCCCCCAAGCGGCACAGATACGCAGTATTTT. Translation gives CSATPPSGTDTQYF.

This chain uses TRBV29-1 with TRBJ2-3, with D perhaps matching TRBD1 (7 bases). This CDR3 is 15 amino acids long. Between the trimmed V and J ends, which lost 1 base and 2 bases, there was a span of 13 bases. In germline, CDR1 is SQVTM, CDR2 ANQGSEA. Written as DNA, the CDR3 is TGCAGCGTTGAAGGCGGAGGGGGCCACACAGATACGCAGTATTTT. It codes for CSVEGGGGHTDTQYF.

This rearrangement joins TRBV6-2 or TRBV6-3 to TRBJ1-2, with a possible D match to TRBD1 (6 bases). Germline V gene lookup returns CDR1 MNHEY and CDR2 SVGEGT. V was clipped by 7 bases and J by 9 bases, with 18 bases between them. The CDR3 extends over 13 amino acids. The chain's CDR3 is CASKYGTNPRYTF. The CDR3 region has the DNA TGTGCCAGCAAGTACGGGACAAATCCCCGCTACACCTTC.

This clonotype was seen a handful of times. The gene calls are TRBV5-1 and TRBJ1-6; 8 bases align to TRBD1. The germline V gene encodes CDR1 SGHRS and CDR2 YFSETQ. V lost 3 bases and J lost 3; bases outside the gene matches: 11. This CDR3 contains 18 residues. The CDR3 protein is CASSWGGTGRNYNSPLHF. The CDR3 DNA reads TGCGCCAGCAGCTGGGGAGGGACAGGACGAAACTATAATTCACCCCTCCACTTT.

This sequence joins TRBV7-8 and TRBJ2-5, with unresolved D. Germline CDR1 and CDR2: SGHVS and FQNEAQ. V was pared by 1 base and J by 2 bases, with 8 bases between. The CDR3 consists of 14 residues. The CDR3 sequence: CASSLGVTQETQYF. As DNA, the CDR3 is TGTGCCAGCAGCTTAGGCGTAACGCAAGAGACCCAGTACTTC. The full variable domain, completed using reference TRBV7-8 and TRBJ2-5, is GAGVSQSPRYKVAKRGQDVALRCDPISGHVSLFWYQQALGQGPEFLTYFQNEAQLDKSGLPSDRFFAERPEGSVSTLKIQRTQQEDSAVYLCASSLGVTQETQYFGPGTRLLVL.

The V and J genes are TRBV10-3 and TRBJ2-7; perhaps D is TRBD1 or TRBD2 (5 bases each). Germline CDR1 and CDR2: ENHRY and SYGVKD. V was cut by 5 bases and J by 5 bases, with 7 bases left in between. CDR3 length equals 11 residues. DNA of the CDR3: TGTGCCATCAGTATGGGGGACGAGCAGTACTTC. Residues: CAISMGDEQYF.

The chain uses TRBV10-3 and TRBJ2-5, with a tentative D call TRBD1 (5 bases). Trimming shortened V by 8 bases and J by 1 base, and 11 bases separated the two germline ends. The CDR3 contains 13 residues. Germline-derived CDR1 and CDR2 are ENHRY and SYGVKD. CDR3 sequence (DNA): TGTGCCATCGGGCCAAGGGGCCAAGAGACCCAGTACTTC. It codes for CAIGPRGQETQYF.

Note on this clonotype: A junction end diverges from the germline sequence, so it may reflect a read error. V usage is TRBV20-1 and J usage is TRBJ1-5; D is unclear. The germline gives CDR1 DFQATT, CDR2 SNEGSKA (reference sequence). This CDR3 comprises 14 residues. The CDR3 DNA reads TGCAGTGCCGAACACAAGGCTAGCAATCACCCCCAGCATTTT. Its protein product is CSAEHKASNHPQHF.

The rearrangement links TRBV25-1 to TRBJ1-4; D is undetermined. The germline V gene has CDR1 MGHDK and CDR2 SYGVNS. The V and J ends lost 7 bases and 8 bases respectively, with 14 bases between them. The CDR3 runs to 13 residues. The CDR3: CASTPWSGEKLFF. CDR3 bases: TGTGCCAGCACCCCCTGGAGTGGGGAAAAACTGTTTTTT.

This clonotype was seen a handful of times. The rearrangement links TRBV6-2 or TRBV6-3 to TRBJ1-4, with D maybe TRBD1 (6 bases). Germline loops: CDR1 MNHEY, CDR2 SVGEGT. Trimming cost V 7 bases and J 7 bases, with 13 bases left between them. This CDR3 is 13 amino acids long. The CDR3 DNA reads as TGTGCCAGCACCCGGACAGTTGGTGAAAAACTGTTTTTT. This codes for CASTRTVGEKLFF.

The rearrangement uses TRBV7-3 and TRBJ2-3; maybe TRBD1 (6 bases). Trimming removed 3 bases at V and 1 base at J, with 11 bases between. CDR1 is SGHTA and CDR2 is FQGTGA in the germline V gene. The CDR3 contains 15 residues. The CDR3 spells CASSFGGRGTDTQYF. CDR3 sequence (DNA): TGTGCCAGCAGCTTTGGGGGCAGGGGCACAGATACGCAGTATTTT.